These 18 T cell receptor beta chains share one sample of origin, sequenced in a study of shared clonotypes between healthy human individuals. Sequencing was performed with immunoSEQ multiplex PCR; in TCRdb, only in-frame clones are kept and a portion is missing. The table shows 2.3 million or so clones, with 85% to 95% occurring only once. The sequencing input was naive CD4+ T cells from PBMCs. Subset: CD45RA+ positively selected. The receptors here all came from a young man in good health. Some clones in this sample may be carry-over from other donors' samples.

The chain links TRBV6-1 to TRBJ1-2, with 7 bases that match TRBD1. Germline assignment: CDR1 MNHNS and CDR2 SASEGT. This CDR3 has 13 amino acids. After removal of 5 bases from V and 8 bases from J, the junction contained 8 bases not matched to a gene. CDR3 protein: CASSIRQGQGYTF. CDR3 nucleotide sequence: TGTGCCAGCAGTATCCGACAGGGTCAAGGCTACACCTTC.

CDR3 protein: CASSPQGSGRTMGELFF. DNA for the CDR3: TGCGCCAGCAGCCCCCAAGGTAGCGGGAGAACGATGGGGGAGCTGTTTTTT. This chain connects TRBV4-3 to TRBJ2-2; 9 bases are a match to TRBD2. The CDR3 spans 17 residues. Germline assignment: CDR1 LGHNA and CDR2 YSLEER. J was trimmed by 8 bases and V by 4 bases; bases with no gene match: 14.

To note about this clone: Other nucleotide sequences in the sample specify the same CDR3. This sequence joins TRBV5-1 and TRBJ2-2; tentative D call: TRBD1 (7 bases). CDR1 is SGHRS, CDR2 YFSETQ, per germline. The V end lost 0 bases, the J end lost 2 bases, and 11 bases lay between the germline ends. CDR3 length: 16 amino acids. In DNA form, the CDR3 reads TGCGCCAGCAGCTTGGGCGGGACAGCAAACACCGGGGAGCTGTTTTTT. It yields the protein CASSLGGTANTGELFF.

V is TRBV5-1 and J is TRBJ2-6, with D tentatively TRBD1 (6 bases). Per the germline V gene, CDR1 is SGHRS and CDR2 is YFSETQ. The length of the CDR3 is 16 residues. The ends were cut back, 9 bases at V and 2 bases at J, with 18 bases in the middle. The CDR3 bases are TGCGCCACCAACCCGGGACAAACGGCTGGGGCCAACGTCCTGACTTTC. Its protein is CATNPGQTAGANVLTF. Full variable domain (remainder filled in from reference TRBV5-1 and TRBJ2-6): KAGVTQTPRYLIKTRGQQVTLSCSPISGHRSVSWYQQTPGQGLQFLFEYFSETQRNKGNFPGRFSGRQFSNSRSEMNVSTLELGDSALYLCATNPGQTAGANVLTFGAGSRLTVL.

The chain joins TRBV5-1 to TRBJ1-1; D may be TRBD1 (5 bases). Germline CDR1 is SGHRS and CDR2 is YFSETQ. This CDR3 spans 13 amino acids. Trimming left V 4 bases short and J 5 bases short, with 12 bases between. CDR3 sequence (DNA): TGCGCCAGCAGCCGCTCAGAGGGGACTGAAGCTTTCTTT. Translated: CASSRSEGTEAFF.

The chain has TRBV7-9 and TRBJ2-6; no clear D gene. Trimming left V 2 bases short and J 0 bases short, with 5 bases between. The CDR3 extends over 15 amino acids. Germline assignment: CDR1 SEHNR and CDR2 FQNEAQ (reference sequence). The CDR3 protein is CASSLWGSGANVLTF. In nucleotides, the CDR3 is TGTGCCAGCAGCTTATGGGGCTCTGGGGCCAACGTCCTGACTTTC.

V usage is TRBV6-5 and J usage is TRBJ2-7, with 9 bases fitting TRBD1. Trimming removed 2 bases from V and 3 bases from J; junction bases left unmatched: 5. Germline CDR1 and CDR2: MNHEY and SVGAGI. The CDR3 is made up of 15 amino acids. The CDR3, as DNA: TGTGCCAGCAGTTACCTGGACAGGGGCTACTACGAGCAGTACTTC. This translates into CASSYLDRGYYEQYF.

This chain uses TRBV7-2 with TRBJ2-1; weak D call: TRBD2 (5 bases). Germline CDR1 SGHTA, CDR2 FQGNSA. Trimming shortened V by 4 bases and J by 2 bases, and 9 bases separated the two germline ends. CDR3 length equals 14 residues. The chain's CDR3 is CASSYAGTYNEQFF. CDR3 DNA sequence: TGTGCCAGCAGCTATGCCGGGACCTACAATGAGCAGTTCTTC.

This chain uses TRBV15 with TRBJ2-5; tentatively, D is TRBD2 (6 bases). CDR1 is LNHNV, CDR2 YYDKDF, per germline (reference sequence). With 5 bases removed from V and 5 bases from J, the gap between germline ends came to 18 bases. The CDR3 totals 15 residues. The CDR3 DNA follows: TGTGCCACCAGCCGCGAGAAGCTAAGCGGGGAGACCCAGTACTTC. As protein: CATSREKLSGETQYF.

V gene TRBV28 combines with J gene TRBJ1-2; D might be TRBD1 (6 bases). CDR3 size: 15 residues. Trimming removed 8 bases at V and 6 bases at J, with 22 bases between. The germline V gene has CDR1 MDHEN and CDR2 SYDVKM. The chain's CDR3 is CASGLSSPGGHGYTF. CDR3 bases: TGTGCCAGCGGACTGAGTTCCCCGGGGGGCCATGGCTACACCTTC.

The V call is TRBV11-1, the J call TRBJ1-3, with D uncertain. CDR1 and CDR2 from the germline V gene are SGHAT and FQDESV (reference sequence). Trimming stripped 6 bases from V and 0 bases from J, with 12 bases between. CDR3 length equals 15 residues. The CDR3, as DNA: TGTGCCAGCAGTCTGTACATTATCTCTGGAAACACCATATATTTT. Translating it yields CASSLYIISGNTIYF.

The chain employs TRBV28 and TRBJ2-7; D not certain. The CDR3 runs to 14 residues. Per germline, CDR1 MDHEN and CDR2 SYDVKM. Trimming shortened V by 2 bases and J by 2 bases, and 10 bases separated the two germline ends. The CDR3 loop reads CASSLLLPAYEQYF. The CDR3 DNA sequence: TGTGCCAGCAGTTTACTACTACCGGCCTACGAGCAGTACTTC.

The count of this clone is one. The CDR3 loop reads CASSPWFLDRKDGYTF. CDR3 in DNA: TGTGCCAGCAGCCCTTGGTTCCTGGACAGGAAAGATGGCTACACCTTC. The rearrangement uses TRBV7-8 and TRBJ1-2, with 7 nucleotides matching TRBD1. The CDR3 is made up of 16 amino acids. J gave up 6 bases and V 5 bases, and 15 bases lay outside the gene matches. Germline CDR1 SGHVS, CDR2 FQNEAQ.

The V gene is TRBV28, the J gene TRBJ1-5; D gene unclear. The ends were cut back, 5 bases at V and 10 bases at J, with 15 bases in the middle. CDR1 MDHEN and CDR2 SYDVKM come from the germline V gene. This CDR3 comprises 13 residues. CDR3: CASSLISPGPQHF. In nucleotides, the CDR3 is TGTGCCAGCAGTCTGATCTCCCCCGGCCCCCAGCATTTT.

CDR3 protein: CASSFWGQGDNEQFF. The CDR3 DNA reads TGTGCCAGCAGCTTCTGGGGACAGGGGGACAATGAGCAGTTCTTC. The chain uses TRBV7-2 and TRBJ2-1; TRBD1 agrees at 11 bases. Trimming took 3 bases from V and 5 from J; bases not matched to a gene: 3. The CDR3 consists of 15 residues. CDR1 and CDR2 from the germline V gene are SGHTA and FQGNSA.

This clone was counted only a few times. This rearrangement joins TRBV7-9 to TRBJ1-1; weak D call: TRBD1 (6 bases). CDR1 and CDR2 from the germline V gene are SEHNR and FQNEAQ (reference sequence). Trimming cost V 2 bases and J 4 bases, with 11 bases left between them. This CDR3 has 14 residues. CDR3: CASSLLPGATEAFF. CDR3 DNA sequence: TGTGCCAGCAGCTTACTCCCAGGGGCCACTGAAGCTTTCTTT.

The CDR3 sequence: CASRFRPAGYNEQFF. DNA for the CDR3: TGTGCCAGCAGGTTTCGGCCGGCCGGATACAATGAGCAGTTCTTC. The rearrangement links TRBV27 to TRBJ2-1; D gene unclear. CDR1 MNHEY and CDR2 SMNVEV come from the germline V gene (reference sequence). The CDR3 totals 15 residues. V was shortened by 6 bases and J by 4 bases, with 16 bases between the two germline ends.

The chain links TRBV4-1 to TRBJ2-1; 7 bases match TRBD2. Germline V gene sequence: CDR1 MGHRA, CDR2 YSYEKL. This CDR3 comprises 16 residues. V gave up 4 bases and J gave up 1 base; unmatched junction bases: 7. CDR3 region: CASSPRRGGSYNEQFF. CDR3 nucleotides: TGCGCCAGCAGCCCCCGTCGGGGAGGGTCCTACAATGAGCAGTTCTTC.